A selection of T cell receptor beta chains follows, all from one sample in a study of T cells in Graves' hyperthyroidism and ophthalmopathy. TCRdb used MiXCR to reprocess the multiplex PCR reads, holding one entry per CDR3 protein. The table records roughly 300,000 distinct CDR3 sequences, about 25% of them present only once. The sequenced sample was blood. All receptors derive from a man aged 40-55 years with Graves' hyperthyroidism that later progressed to Graves' ophthalmopathy. CDR3s include the opening cysteine and the closing phenylalanine or tryptophan. D genes are given only for firm matches. Where a row states a size, it is once, few, many or the class of an expanded clone; other rows omit it.

d_call,v_call,clone_size,j_call,cdr3_aa,cdr3_nt
TRBD1,TRBV13,-,TRBJ2-7,CASSFGTGTGEEQYF,TGTGCCAGCAGCTTTGGCACCGGGACAGGGGAGGAGCAGTACTTC
TRBD2,TRBV11-2,many,TRBJ2-5,CASTLGLAGRETQYF,TGTGCCAGCACCCTGGGACTAGCGGGGAGAGAGACCCAGTACTTC
TRBD1,TRBV6-1,many,TRBJ1-5,CASRGGTGNQPQHF,TGTGCCAGCAGAGGAGGGACAGGGAATCAGCCCCAGCATTTT
-,TRBV29-1,-,TRBJ2-7,CSVEDLRGFKEGSYEQYF,TGCAGCGTTGAAGATCTAAGGGGGTTCAAAGAAGGCTCCTACGAGCAGTACTTC
-,TRBV30,once,TRBJ2-5,CAWSVKFGETQYF,TGTGCCTGGAGTGTAAAATTCGGAGAGACCCAGTACTTC
-,TRBV6-5,-,TRBJ2-7,CASSYTGTSATYEQYF,TGTGCCAGCAGTTACACCGGGACATCCGCAACCTACGAGCAGTACTTC
TRBD2,TRBV20-1,many,TRBJ2-3,CSASRLAGGRDTQYF,TGCAGTGCTAGTAGGTTAGCGGGAGGGCGAGATACGCAGTATTTT
-,TRBV27,-,TRBJ2-5,CASSSDRRETQYF,TGTGCCAGCAGTTCCGACAGGCGGGAGACCCAGTACTTC
TRBD2,TRBV6-1,-,TRBJ2-7,CASGTSGRYYEQYF,TGTGCCAGTGGGACTAGCGGGAGGTACTACGAGCAGTACTTC
-,TRBV6-5,many,TRBJ2-2,CASRPKPTGELFF,TGTGCCAGCAGACCGAAACCCACCGGGGAGCTGTTTTTT
-,TRBV20-1,few,TRBJ2-7,CSARILYEQYF,TGCAGTGCTAGAATCCTCTACGAGCAGTACTTC
-,TRBV5-5,many,TRBJ1-1,CASSSSGGPNTEAFF,TGTGCCAGCAGCTCTAGTGGGGGTCCGAACACTGAAGCTTTCTTT
-,TRBV4-2,many,TRBJ1-1,CASSGHRGPVVNTEAFF,TGTGCCAGCAGCGGTCACCGGGGCCCCGTCGTGAACACTGAAGCTTTCTTT
-,TRBV30,many,TRBJ2-7,CAWSPQGYYEQYF,TGTGCCTGGAGCCCTCAGGGCTACTACGAGCAGTACTTC
-,TRBV24-1,-,TRBJ2-2,CATSVQGRETGELFF,TGTGCCACCAGTGTACAAGGGCGTGAGACCGGGGAGCTGTTTTTT
TRBD1,TRBV3-1,many,TRBJ1-5,CASSQLPVGGRYSNQPQHF,TGTGCCAGCAGCCAACTCCCCGTAGGGGGCCGTTATAGCAATCAGCCCCAGCATTTT
TRBD1,TRBV6-2/TRBV6-3,many,TRBJ1-1,CASSYPDRGPTEAFF,TGTGCCAGCAGTTATCCCGACAGGGGGCCCACTGAAGCTTTCTTT
-,TRBV5-1,many,TRBJ2-2,CASSSISDTGELFF,TGCGCCAGCAGTTCAATAAGTGACACCGGGGAGCTGTTTTTT
TRBD1,TRBV29-1,-,TRBJ2-5,CSVGNRGETQYF,TGCAGCGTTGGGAACAGGGGGGAGACCCAGTACTTC
-,TRBV6-2/TRBV6-3,many,TRBJ2-7,CASTLGSSYEQYF,TGTGCCAGCACCTTAGGGAGCTCCTACGAGCAGTACTTC
-,TRBV20-1,many,TRBJ2-7,CSARDRGGTRTSYEQYF,TGCAGTGCTAGAGATAGAGGCGGGACTCGAACCTCCTACGAGCAGTACTTC
-,TRBV20-1,many,TRBJ1-1,CSSGQNTEAFF,TGCAGTAGTGGACAGAACACTGAAGCTTTCTTT
-,TRBV30,-,TRBJ1-2,CAWGEQGRDYGYTF,TGTGCCTGGGGCGAACAGGGCCGGGACTATGGCTACACCTTC
-,TRBV5-1,many,TRBJ2-2,CASSLGRREDGELFF,TGCGCCAGCAGCTTGGGGAGGAGAGAGGACGGGGAGCTGTTTTTT
TRBD1,TRBV20-1,many,TRBJ2-7,CSARPARTGNFYEQYF,TGCAGTGCTAGACCGGCTCGGACAGGGAATTTCTACGAGCAGTACTTC
-,TRBV12-3/TRBV12-4,many,TRBJ2-5,CASRTGGGFQETQYF,TGTGCCAGCAGAACAGGGGGAGGGTTTCAAGAGACCCAGTACTTC
TRBD1,TRBV6-1,-,TRBJ1-5,CASSSDRGNNQPQHF,TGTGCCAGCAGCTCGGACAGGGGGAACAATCAGCCCCAGCATTTT
-,TRBV20-1,many,TRBJ2-2,CSSGAPNTGELFF,TGCAGTTCTGGGGCTCCGAACACCGGGGAGCTGTTTTTT
-,TRBV7-2,-,TRBJ1-1,CASSPPGAGNTEAFF,TGTGCCAGCAGCCCCCCGGGGGCGGGGAACACTGAAGCTTTCTTT
-,TRBV6-1,many,TRBJ2-7,CASSEASARGSYEQYF,TGTGCCAGCAGTGAAGCGAGCGCGAGGGGGTCCTACGAGCAGTACTTC
-,TRBV12-3/TRBV12-4,-,TRBJ1-5,CASSLQGRGNQPQHF,TGTGCCAGCAGTTTGCAGGGTAGAGGCAATCAGCCCCAGCATTTT
-,TRBV6-1,many,TRBJ1-5,CASSVGHSNQPQHF,TGTGCCAGCAGTGTTGGACATAGCAATCAGCCCCAGCATTTT
-,TRBV20-1,many,TRBJ2-7,CSARRDGYEQYF,TGCAGTGCTAGGAGGGACGGGTACGAGCAGTACTTC
-,TRBV12-3/TRBV12-4,-,TRBJ1-2,CASSHRETNYGYTF,TGTGCCAGCAGTCACCGGGAGACGAACTATGGCTACACCTTC
-,TRBV5-1,many,TRBJ2-7,CASSLDGWQYF,TGCGCCAGCAGCTTGGATGGGTGGCAGTACTTC
-,TRBV15,many,TRBJ1-1,CATSRVRGTEAFF,TGTGCCACCAGCAGAGTACGGGGCACTGAAGCTTTCTTT
-,TRBV6-2/TRBV6-3,-,TRBJ1-1,CASTPVGGRTEAFF,TGTGCCAGCACCCCAGTGGGGGGGAGGACTGAAGCTTTCTTT
-,TRBV9,many,TRBJ2-7,CASGKTRSNYEQYF,TGTGCCAGCGGAAAGACTAGATCGAACTACGAGCAGTACTTC
-,TRBV10-3,many,TRBJ1-1,CAISGPQRSEAFF,TGTGCCATCAGTGGCCCTCAGCGTAGTGAAGCTTTCTTT
-,TRBV5-1,many,TRBJ2-7,CASSLANGGWGVYEQYF,TGCGCCAGCAGCTTGGCCAATGGCGGCTGGGGAGTCTACGAGCAGTACTTC
-,TRBV12-3/TRBV12-4,-,TRBJ1-1,CASTLGRDAEAFF,TGTGCCAGCACCTTGGGCAGAGACGCTGAAGCTTTCTTT
TRBD2,TRBV7-2,many,TRBJ2-7,CASTRGTSGRYEQYF,TGTGCCAGCACCAGGGGGACTAGCGGGAGATACGAGCAGTACTTC
TRBD2,TRBV7-8,many,TRBJ2-5,CASSSAGGETQYF,TGTGCCAGCAGCTCAGCGGGGGGGGAGACCCAGTACTTC
-,TRBV20-1,many,TRBJ2-5,CSARDIAEGETQYF,TGCAGTGCTAGAGATATCGCCGAGGGCGAGACCCAGTACTTC
-,TRBV28,many,TRBJ1-5,CASSLWQNQPQHF,TGTGCCAGCAGTTTATGGCAGAATCAGCCCCAGCATTTT
-,TRBV6-2/TRBV6-3,many,TRBJ2-2,CASSRPRTGELFF,TGTGCCAGCAGCCGGCCCAGGACCGGGGAGCTGTTTTTT
-,TRBV12-3/TRBV12-4,many,TRBJ1-2,CASSLSWNGYTF,TGTGCCAGCAGTTTATCCTGGAATGGCTACACCTTC
-,TRBV18,many,TRBJ1-5,CASSPLGRADQPQHF,TGTGCCAGCTCACCATTAGGAAGAGCAGATCAGCCCCAGCATTTT
TRBD1,TRBV29-1,-,TRBJ2-7,CSVKIKQGVVEQYF,TGCAGCGTGAAAATAAAACAGGGGGTAGTCGAGCAGTACTTC
-,TRBV14,many,TRBJ2-7,CASSQGGGLPYEQYF,TGTGCCAGCAGCCAAGGCGGCGGGCTGCCCTACGAGCAGTACTTC
-,TRBV30,many,TRBJ2-2,CAWSFPGRSGTGELFF,TGTGCCTGGAGTTTCCCCGGGAGATCTGGCACCGGGGAGCTGTTTTTT
-,TRBV12-3/TRBV12-4,few,TRBJ1-6,CASSLKRGLNSPLHF,TGTGCCAGCAGTTTGAAGAGGGGTTTGAATTCACCCCTCCACTTT
TRBD2,TRBV20-1,-,TRBJ2-2,CSARNAGTSGNTGELFF,TGCAGTGCTAGAAACGCCGGGACTAGCGGGAACACCGGGGAGCTGTTTTTT
-,TRBV6-2/TRBV6-3,many,TRBJ2-7,CASSRRHEQYF,TGTGCCAGCAGTCGAAGGCACGAGCAGTACTTC
-,TRBV14,-,TRBJ2-7,CAGSRTVMSSYEQYF,TGTGCCGGCAGCCGAACCGTTATGAGCTCCTACGAGCAGTACTTC